This T cell receptor (beta chain) was identified in a study of T cells in Graves' hyperthyroidism and ophthalmopathy. Amplified TCR beta CDR3 regions came from RNA transcripts. The study used the HTBI primer set for a first-round RT-PCR of the TCR CDR3. MiXCR was run by TCRdb on the multiplex PCR reads, yielding one entry per CDR3 protein. The table includes about 360,000 distinct CDR3 sequences, about 13% detected once. V dropped 4 bases and J dropped 5 bases, with 19 bases sitting between them. The germline V gene encodes CDR1 KGHDR and CDR2 SFDVKD. This CDR3 region has 17 residues. Graves' hyperthyroidism is called stable when ophthalmopathy does not progress within 18 months. Study-level results: Most thyroid clonotypes expanded above 0.001 appeared in blood too.

In the case of this clonotype: Its cognate antigen is unknown.

The chain is built from TRBV24-1 and TRBJ2-2; D tentatively reads TRBD1 or TRBD2 (5 bases each). The sample was blood. This TCR derives from a woman between 18 and 29 years old with Graves' hyperthyroidism. The CDR3: CATSDPQGTGRTGELFF. The CDR3 coding sequence is TGTGCCACCAGTGACCCCCAAGGGACGGGAAGGACCGGGGAGCTGTTTTTT.